This TCR beta chain came from a study of blood T cell repertoires in COVID-19. Per germline, CDR1 LGHDT and CDR2 YNNKEL (reference sequence). This CDR3 region has 17 residues. The V and J ends lost 0 bases and 3 bases, in that order; junction bases with no gene match: 4. The repertoire was sequenced with immunoSEQ multiplex PCR; TCRdb's copy has only in-frame clones and lacks some. The sample contains tens of thousands of clones, 90% of which appear only once. The chain couples TRBV3-1 (or the pseudogene TRBV3-2) to TRBJ2-5; 13 bases agree with TRBD2. Material: peripheral blood. The receptor comes from a young man with COVID-19, enrolled during active disease. The CDR3 sequence is CASSQERGTSGKETQYF. For the CDR3, the DNA is TGTGCCAGCAGCCAAGAAAGGGGGACTAGCGGGAAAGAGACCCAGTACTTC.